The 13 T cell receptor beta chains given below trace back to one sample, sequenced in a study of CD4 T cells in relation to SARS-CoV-2 and coronaviruses. Assay used: immunoSEQ multiplex PCR; TCRdb lists only in-frame clones, some missing. The data hold about 37,000 clones, with 80% to 90% observed a single time. The material sequenced was memory CD4+ T cells from PBMCs. The source is an adult with COVID-19.

The chain carries TRBV5-1 and TRBJ1-3; D possibly corresponds to TRBD1 (6 bases). CDR1 and CDR2 from the germline V gene are SGHRS and YFSETQ. The V end lost 5 bases, the J end lost 4 bases, and 10 bases lay between the germline ends. The CDR3 consists of 13 residues. The DNA of the CDR3 is TGCGCCAGCAGATCAGGGGCCGGAAACACCATATATTTT. Amino acid sequence: CASRSGAGNTIYF.

This rearrangement joins TRBV2 to TRBJ2-7; 7 nucleotides match TRBD1. Germline CDR1 SNHLY, CDR2 FYNNEI. V dropped 4 bases and J dropped 3; count of bases not matched to a gene: 6. CDR3 size: 14 residues. CDR3 coding DNA: TGTGCCAGCAGTGGAGACAGGGCAAGCTACGAGCAGTACTTC. This gives the protein CASSGDRASYEQYF.

The rearrangement joins TRBV7-2 to TRBJ2-3, with 10 bases aligning to TRBD1. The germline CDR1 and CDR2 sequences are SGHTA and FQGNSA. V lost 7 bases and J lost 2; bases outside the gene matches: 9. The CDR3 is 16 amino acids. The CDR3 bases are TGTGCCAGCAACCTAAGGACAGGGGGGTTCACAGATACGCAGTATTTT. Protein sequence: CASNLRTGGFTDTQYF.

The V gene is TRBV7-8, the J gene TRBJ2-7; maybe TRBD2 (5 bases). The V end was cut by 3 bases, the J end by 2 bases, with 14 bases between. Germline CDR1 is SGHVS and CDR2 is FQNEAQ. The CDR3 sequence is 15 residues long. CDR3 protein: CASSFWGAGTYEQYF. The CDR3 coding sequence is TGTGCCAGCAGCTTTTGGGGAGCAGGAACCTACGAGCAGTACTTC.

The chain links TRBV7-3 to TRBJ2-1; D is unclear. Trimming cost V 5 bases and J 0 bases, with 11 bases left between them. This CDR3 is built from 15 residues. Germline values: CDR1 SGHTA, CDR2 FQGTGA. The CDR3 DNA is TGTGCCAGCAGCGGCGACCCCGGCTCCTACAATGAGCAGTTCTTC. This translates into CASSGDPGSYNEQFF.

The rearrangement uses TRBV7-2 and TRBJ2-5; D assignment may be TRBD1 or TRBD2 (6 bases each). Germline CDR1 SGHTA, CDR2 FQGNSA. The CDR3 is 14 amino acids. V lost 1 base and J lost 5, with 11 bases in between. For the CDR3, the DNA is TGTGCCAGCAGCTTAGGGGGGGCACCCGAGACCCAGTACTTC. Its protein is CASSLGGAPETQYF.

V usage is TRBV10-3 and J usage is TRBJ2-7, with 16 positions matching TRBD2. CDR1 and CDR2 (germline): ENHRY, SYGVKD. V was pared by 0 bases and J by 0 bases, with 2 bases of the junction left unmatched. This CDR3 comprises 18 residues. CDR3 sequence reads: CAISESGTSGRDSYEQYF. The CDR3 coding sequence is TGTGCCATCAGTGAGTCTGGGACTAGCGGGAGGGACTCCTACGAGCAGTACTTC.

As to this clone: This sample also contains other DNA sequences that code for the same CDR3. The chain uses TRBV5-1 and TRBJ1-2; 9 bases line up with TRBD1. Germline lookup yields CDR1 SGHRS and CDR2 YFSETQ. V shed 4 bases and J 4 bases; nucleotides not matched to a gene: 11. The CDR3 has 16 amino acids. CDR3: CASSLAQGQGFYGYTF. The DNA for the CDR3 is TGCGCCAGCAGCCTAGCACAAGGACAGGGGTTCTATGGCTACACCTTC.

CDR3 in DNA: TGCAGCGTTGATTCCGGAGGCTACGAGCAGTACTTC. Residues: CSVDSGGYEQYF. The V gene is TRBV29-1, the J gene TRBJ2-7, with D perhaps matching TRBD2 (5 bases). Germline lookup yields CDR1 SQVTM and CDR2 ANQGSEA. The CDR3 spans 12 residues. The ends were cut back, 3 bases at V and 3 bases at J, with 9 bases in the middle.

The chain uses TRBV23-1 and TRBJ2-2, with 10 bases aligning to TRBD1. TRBV23-1 is an open reading frame whose function is uncertain. CDR3 size: 17 residues. J was trimmed by 5 bases and V by 0 bases; bases with no gene match: 6. The CDR3: CASSQSRDRGGTGELFF. The CDR3 DNA sequence: TGCGCCAGCAGTCAATCACGGGACAGGGGTGGGACCGGGGAGCTGTTTTTT.

This chain links TRBV6-1 with TRBJ2-7; no definite D call. Germline V gives CDR1 MNHNS, CDR2 SASEGT. This CDR3 comprises 15 residues. V lost 2 bases and J 0 bases, leaving 11 bases between the germline ends. DNA of the CDR3: TGTGCCAGCAGTGAAATCATCAGGAGCTCCTACGAGCAGTACTTC. The encoded protein is CASSEIIRSSYEQYF.

This clone was seen only once. V gene TRBV12-2 combines with J gene TRBJ2-7; the table's D call, TRBD2, has no DNA check behind it. TRBV12-2 represents a pseudogene. The CDR3 is 16 residues long. The CDR3 nucleotides read TGTGCAAGTCGCTTACCCCAAGCGGGAGGGTGGTACGAGCAGTACTTC. Amino acid sequence: CASRLPQAGGWYEQYF.

This chain joins TRBV7-3 and TRBJ1-1; D not certain. This CDR3 is 13 amino acids long. The ends were cut back, 5 bases at V and 3 bases at J, with 10 bases in the middle. Germline CDR1 and CDR2: SGHTA and FQGTGA. The CDR3 region has the DNA TGTGCCAGCAGCAGGACGGGTTACACTGAAGCTTTCTTT. Encoded protein: CASSRTGYTEAFF.